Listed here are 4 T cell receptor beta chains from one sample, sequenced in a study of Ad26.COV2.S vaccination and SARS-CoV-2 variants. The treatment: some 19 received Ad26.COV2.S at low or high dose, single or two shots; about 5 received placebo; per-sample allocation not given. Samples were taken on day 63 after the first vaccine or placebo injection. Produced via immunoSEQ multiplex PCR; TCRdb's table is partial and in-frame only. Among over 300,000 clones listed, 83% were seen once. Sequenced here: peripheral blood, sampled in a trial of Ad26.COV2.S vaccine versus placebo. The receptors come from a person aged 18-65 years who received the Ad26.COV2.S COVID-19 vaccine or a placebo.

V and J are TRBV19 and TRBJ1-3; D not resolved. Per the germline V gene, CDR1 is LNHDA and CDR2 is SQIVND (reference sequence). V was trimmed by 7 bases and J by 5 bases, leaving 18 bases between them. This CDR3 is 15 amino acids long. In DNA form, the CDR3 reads TGTGCCAGTACTCTCGAGTGGACCCAGAGAAACACCATATATTTT. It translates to CASTLEWTQRNTIYF. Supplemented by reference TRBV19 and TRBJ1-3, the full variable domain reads DGGITQSPKYLFRKEGQNVTLSCEQNLNHDAMYWYRQDPGQGLRLIYYSQIVNDFQKGDIAEGYSVSREKKESFPLTVTSAQKNPTAFYLCASTLEWTQRNTIYFGEGSWLTVV.

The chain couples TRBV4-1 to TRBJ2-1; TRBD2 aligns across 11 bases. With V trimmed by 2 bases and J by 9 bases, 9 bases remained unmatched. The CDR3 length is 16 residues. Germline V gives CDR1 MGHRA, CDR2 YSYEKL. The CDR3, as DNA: TGCGCCAGCAGCCAACCGACTAGCGGGAAGGCTAGTGAGCAGTTCTTC. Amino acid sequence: CASSQPTSGKASEQFF.

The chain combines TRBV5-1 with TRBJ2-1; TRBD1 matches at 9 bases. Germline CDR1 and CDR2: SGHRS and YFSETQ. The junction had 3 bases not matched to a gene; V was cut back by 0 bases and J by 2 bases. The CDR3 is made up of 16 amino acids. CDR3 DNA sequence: TGCGCCAGCAGCTTGGCTTGGACAGGGGCCTACAATGAGCAGTTCTTC. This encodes CASSLAWTGAYNEQFF.

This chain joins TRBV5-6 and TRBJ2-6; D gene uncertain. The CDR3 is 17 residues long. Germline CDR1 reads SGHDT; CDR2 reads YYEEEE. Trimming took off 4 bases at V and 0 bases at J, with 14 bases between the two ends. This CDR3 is CASSNRILSSGANVLTF. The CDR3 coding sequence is TGTGCCAGCAGCAACCGGATCTTAAGCTCTGGGGCCAACGTCCTGACTTTC.